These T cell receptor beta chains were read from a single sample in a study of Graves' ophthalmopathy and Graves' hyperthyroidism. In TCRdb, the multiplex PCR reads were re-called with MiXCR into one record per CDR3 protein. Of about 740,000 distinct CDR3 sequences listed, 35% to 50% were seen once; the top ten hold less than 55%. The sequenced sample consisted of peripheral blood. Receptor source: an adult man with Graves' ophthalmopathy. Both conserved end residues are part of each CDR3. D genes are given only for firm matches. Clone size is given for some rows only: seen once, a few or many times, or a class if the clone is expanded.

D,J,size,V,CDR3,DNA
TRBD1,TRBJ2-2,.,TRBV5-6,CASSPQGYGELFF,TGTGCCAGCAGCCCACAGGGGTACGGGGAGCTGTTTTTT
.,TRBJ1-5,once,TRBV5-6,CASSLAGAYSNQSQHF,TGTGCCAGCAGCTTGGCTGGAGCATATAGCAATCAGTCCCAGCATTTT
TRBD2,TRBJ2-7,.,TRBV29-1,CSAPGTTLDEQYF,TGCAGCGCCCCCGGGACTACCTTAGACGAGCAGTACTTC
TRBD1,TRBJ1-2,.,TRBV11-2,CASSPRQGFYGYTF,TGTGCCAGCTCACCGAGACAGGGCTTCTATGGCTACACCTTC
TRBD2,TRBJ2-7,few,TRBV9,CASSVGLAANYYEQYF,TGTGCCAGCAGCGTAGGCCTAGCGGCTAATTACTACGAGCAGTACTTC
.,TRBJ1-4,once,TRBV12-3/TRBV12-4,CASSREVYEKLFF,TGTGCCAGCAGTCGAGAGGTGTACGAAAAACTGTTTTTT
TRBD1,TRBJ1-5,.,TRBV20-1,CSANPGQGQPQHF,TGCAGTGCTAACCCGGGACAGGGCCAGCCCCAGCATTTT
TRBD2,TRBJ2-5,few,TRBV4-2,CASSPLTSGGDQETQYF,TGTGCCAGCAGCCCCTTGACTAGCGGGGGGGATCAAGAGACCCAGTACTTC
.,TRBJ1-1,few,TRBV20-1,CSAKQIGGLGTEAFF,TGCAGTGCTAAACAGATTGGGGGCTTGGGCACTGAAGCTTTCTTT
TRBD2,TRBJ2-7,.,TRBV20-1,CSARGLAGEGYYEQYF,TGCAGTGCTAGGGGGCTAGCGGGAGAGGGGTACTACGAGCAGTACTTC
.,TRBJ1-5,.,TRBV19,CASSIQGVGFNQPQHF,TGTGCCAGTAGCATTCAGGGAGTCGGATTCAATCAGCCCCAGCATTTT
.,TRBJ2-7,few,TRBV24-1,CATSDQRGGREQYF,TGTGCCACCAGTGATCAGAGGGGGGGTCGGGAGCAGTACTTC
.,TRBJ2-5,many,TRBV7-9,CASSLLLETQYF,TGTGCCAGCAGCCTACTCCTCGAGACCCAGTACTTC
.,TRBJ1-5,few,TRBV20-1,CSASQGLDNQPQHF,TGCAGTGCTAGCCAGGGGTTGGACAATCAGCCCCAGCATTTT
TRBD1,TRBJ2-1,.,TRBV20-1,CSAPRDRLDNEQFF,TGCAGTGCTCCCCGGGACAGGCTCGACAATGAGCAGTTCTTC
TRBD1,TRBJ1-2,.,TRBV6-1,CASSEVGTAPIGYTF,TGTGCCAGCAGTGAAGTAGGGACAGCCCCCATTGGCTACACCTTC
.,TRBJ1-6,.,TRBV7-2,CASSPPPGDNSPLHF,TGTGCCAGCAGCCCCCCCCCGGGGGATAATTCACCCCTCCACTTT
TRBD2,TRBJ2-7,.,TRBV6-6,CASSYRGEKVYEQYF,TGTGCCAGCAGTTACCGGGGGGAGAAGGTCTACGAGCAGTACTTC
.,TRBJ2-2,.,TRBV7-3,CASSLSSANIGELFF,TGTGCCAGCAGCTTAAGTAGCGCGAACATCGGGGAGCTGTTTTTT
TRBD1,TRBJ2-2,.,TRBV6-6,CASKTPGQGSTGELFF,TGTGCCAGCAAAACCCCGGGACAGGGTTCAACCGGGGAGCTGTTTTTT
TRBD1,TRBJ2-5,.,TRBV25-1,CASSLGQDLLTQYF,TGTGCCAGCAGCTTGGGACAGGACCTCTTGACCCAGTACTTC
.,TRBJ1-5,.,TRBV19,CASSMKLSDQPQHF,TGTGCCAGTAGTATGAAGTTAAGCGATCAGCCCCAGCATTTT
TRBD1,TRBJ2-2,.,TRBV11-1,CAKRQGTNTGELFF,TGTGCCAAGAGACAGGGTACGAACACCGGGGAGCTGTTTTTT
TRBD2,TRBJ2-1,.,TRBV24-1,CATSEREAPEQFF,TGTGCCACCAGTGAGCGGGAGGCCCCTGAGCAGTTCTTC
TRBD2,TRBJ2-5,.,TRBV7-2,CASSSFSGGGKTQYF,TGTGCCAGCAGCTCCTTTAGCGGGGGGGGGAAGACCCAGTACTTC
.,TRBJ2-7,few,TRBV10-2,CASSESGPPYEQYF,TGCGCCAGCAGTGAGTCCGGGCCTCCCTACGAGCAGTACTTC
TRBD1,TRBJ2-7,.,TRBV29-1,CSAGGGIDSEQYF,TGCAGCGCAGGGGGTGGTATCGATAGCGAGCAGTACTTC
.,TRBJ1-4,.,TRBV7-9,CASSPLATNEKLFF,TGTGCCAGCAGCCCCCTTGCAACTAATGAAAAACTGTTTTTT
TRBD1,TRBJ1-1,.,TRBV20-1,CSAKTGAPNTEAFF,TGCAGTGCTAAAACAGGGGCCCCGAACACTGAAGCTTTCTTT
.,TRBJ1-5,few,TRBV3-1,CASSPTDGGGQPQHF,TGTGCCAGCAGCCCGACCGACGGTGGGGGTCAGCCCCAGCATTTT
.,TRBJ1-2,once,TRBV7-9,CASSQDYGAGGYTF,TGCGCCAGCAGCCAAGATTATGGGGCAGGGGGCTACACCTTC
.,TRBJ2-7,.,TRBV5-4,CASSYLWYEQYF,TGTGCCAGCAGTTACCTATGGTACGAGCAGTACTTC
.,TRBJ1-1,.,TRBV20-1,CSARTVWAGTTGDTEAFF,TGCAGTGCTAGGACGGTGTGGGCAGGCACAACCGGGGACACTGAAGCTTTCTTT
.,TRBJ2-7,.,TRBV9,CASSVGDGTGDEQYF,TGTGCCAGCAGCGTAGGGGACGGGACCGGCGACGAGCAGTACTTC
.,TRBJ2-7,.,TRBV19,CASSIDQSGEQYF,TGTGCCAGTAGTATCGACCAATCTGGAGAGCAGTACTTC
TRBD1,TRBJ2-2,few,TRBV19,CASSTAPQGAIRTGELFF,TGTGCCAGTAGCACCGCGCCACAGGGGGCGATCCGTACCGGGGAGCTGTTTTTT
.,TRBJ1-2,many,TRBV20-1,CSALDGANYGYTF,TGCAGTGCTTTGGACGGTGCTAACTATGGCTACACCTTC
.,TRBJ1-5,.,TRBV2,CASSPGGSPQPQHF,TGTGCCAGCAGCCCCGGGGGGTCCCCTCAGCCCCAGCATTTT
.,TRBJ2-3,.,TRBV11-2,CASSMSQGTDTQYF,TGTGCCAGCAGTATGTCCCAGGGCACAGATACGCAGTATTTT
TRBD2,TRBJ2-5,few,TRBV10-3,CASSSVTSGQETQYF,TGTGCCAGCAGTAGTGTGACTAGCGGCCAAGAGACCCAGTACTTC
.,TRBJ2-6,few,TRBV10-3,CASSYQGANVLTF,TGTGCCAGCAGTTACCAGGGGGCCAACGTCCTGACTTTC
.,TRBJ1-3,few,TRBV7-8,CASSVSVSGNTIYF,TGTGCCAGCAGCGTAAGCGTCTCTGGAAACACCATATATTTT
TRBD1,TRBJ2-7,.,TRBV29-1,CSRDRVYEQYF,TGCAGTCGGGACAGAGTCTACGAGCAGTACTTC
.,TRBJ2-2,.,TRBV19,CASSMGRGELFF,TGTGCCAGTAGTATGGGACGTGGGGAGCTGTTTTTT
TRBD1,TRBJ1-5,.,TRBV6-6,CASSAGTGDSSQPQHF,TGTGCCAGCAGTGCCGGGACAGGGGATTCAAGTCAGCCCCAGCATTTT